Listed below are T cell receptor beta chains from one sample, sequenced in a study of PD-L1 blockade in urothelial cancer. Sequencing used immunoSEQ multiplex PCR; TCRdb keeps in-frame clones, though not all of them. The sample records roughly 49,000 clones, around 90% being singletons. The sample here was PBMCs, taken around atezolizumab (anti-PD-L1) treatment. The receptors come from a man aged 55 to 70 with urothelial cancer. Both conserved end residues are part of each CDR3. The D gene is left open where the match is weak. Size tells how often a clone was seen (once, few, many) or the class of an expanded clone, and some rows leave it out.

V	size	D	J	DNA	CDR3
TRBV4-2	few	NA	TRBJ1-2	TGTGCCAGCAGCCAATGGGGTGGCCAGGGAAGTTATGGCTACACCTTC	CASSQWGGQGSYGYTF
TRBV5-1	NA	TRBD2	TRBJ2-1	TGCGCCAGCAGTGACGGACTAGCGGGGGAAAATGAGCAGTTCTTC	CASSDGLAGENEQFF
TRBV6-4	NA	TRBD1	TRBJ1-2	TGTGCCAGCAGATACCCGGGACAGGGGAGTGGCTACACCTTC	CASRYPGQGSGYTF
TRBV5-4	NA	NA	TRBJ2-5	TGTGCCAGCAGCTTGGGGTCGGGTCAAGAGACCCAGTACTTC	CASSLGSGQETQYF
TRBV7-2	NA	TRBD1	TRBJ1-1	TGTGCCAGCAGCAAACCCCGGGACAGGTTTCTTCGCATGAACACTGAAGCTTTCTTT	CASSKPRDRFLRMNTEAFF
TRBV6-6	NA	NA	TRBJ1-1	TGTGCCAGCATCGACACAGGGACCTACACTGAAGCTTTCTTT	CASIDTGTYTEAFF
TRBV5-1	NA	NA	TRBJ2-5	TGCGCCAGCAGCATCGACTCTTACGGTCAAGAGACCCAGTACTTC	CASSIDSYGQETQYF
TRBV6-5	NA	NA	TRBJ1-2	TGTGCCAGCAGGCAAATGGGGGGGCTCTATGGCTACACCTTC	CASRQMGGLYGYTF
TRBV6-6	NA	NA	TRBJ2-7	TGTGCCAGCAGTTTACTAGCCCGGAGGGGTGAGCAGTACTTC	CASSLLARRGEQYF
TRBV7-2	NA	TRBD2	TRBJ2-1	TGTGCCAGCAGCCCCGGTGGGGCGGGGGGTGACAATGAGCAGTTCTTC	CASSPGGAGGDNEQFF
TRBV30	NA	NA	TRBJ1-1	TGTGCCTGGATCCGGGGGGCAAGGGGCACTGAAGCTTTCTTT	CAWIRGARGTEAFF
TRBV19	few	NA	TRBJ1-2	TGTGCCAGCTCCTTACGGCAGGGCTGGGGCTACACCTTC	CASSLRQGWGYTF
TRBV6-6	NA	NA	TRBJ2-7	TGTGCCAGCGGGGACGGGGACTTTTACGAGCAGTACTTC	CASGDGDFYEQYF
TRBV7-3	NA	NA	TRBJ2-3	TGTGCCAGCAGCGCCTACGGTCCATTCACAGATACGCAGTATTTT	CASSAYGPFTDTQYF
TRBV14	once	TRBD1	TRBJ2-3	TGTGCCAGCAGCCAGAACAGGGGGTACACAGATACGCAGTATTTT	CASSQNRGYTDTQYF
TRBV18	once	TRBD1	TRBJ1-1	TGTGCCAGCTCACCACCGCAGGGGGCGCGAGGAAACACTGAAGCTTTCTTT	CASSPPQGARGNTEAFF
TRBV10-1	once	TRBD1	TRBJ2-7	TGCGCCACCGGGACAGGGGGTCGCGAGCAGTACTTC	CATGTGGREQYF